The clone carrying this T cell receptor (beta chain) has a single count. The antigen is not known. The sample is drawn from a study of cytomegalovirus exposure and HLA in healthy donors. Findings of the study overall: According to a subsequent analysis, TCR clusters from the first cohort were inclined to appear together in the roughly 120 validation repertoires. Altogether, 170 or so TCR beta chains were recorded as cytomegalovirus-associated. Reports credit the classifier with highly specific, highly sensitive diagnosis of cytomegalovirus status.

With V trimmed by 3 bases and J by 2 bases, 2 bases remained unmatched. There are 14 residues in the CDR3. Germline CDR1 SEHNR, CDR2 FQNEAQ (reference sequence). Assay used: immunoSEQ multiplex PCR; TCRdb lists only in-frame clones, some missing. Of approximately 76,000 clones listed, around 94% were seen once; the top ten hold 3% to 4%. This sequence originates from a woman younger than 30 in good health and CMV-seropositive. Sequenced: PBMCs. The J gene is TRBJ2-3, the V gene TRBV7-9; 7 bases match TRBD1. Here the CDR3 reads CASSFTGDTDTQYF. The CDR3 coding sequence is TGTGCCAGCAGCTTTACAGGGGACACAGATACGCAGTATTTT.